This T cell receptor beta chain was recorded in a study of T-cell memory formation after mild COVID-19. TCRalpha and TCRbeta libraries used 5'RACE with constant-segment primers and UMIs. In TCRdb, the 5' RACE reads were re-called with MiXCR into one record per CDR3 protein. The data contain about 400,000 distinct CDR3 sequences, about a sixth of them seen just once; the ten biggest clones take up around a fifth. Study-wide results and limits: Researchers found some responding clones in pre-infection memory, a sign that cross-reactive memory joined.

Comment on this clonotype: Its specificity is unknown.

The CDR3 runs to 15 residues. The J segment lost 3 bases and the V segment lost 5 bases, leaving 9 bases of the junction unmatched. Germline CDR1 MNHEY, CDR2 SMNVEV (reference sequence). Sequencing was carried out using PBMCs or a T cell subset sorted from them (not recorded which). This TCR was sampled from a man between 18 and 35 years old who had mild COVID-19 (a few samples of this study predate the infection). Cell type and time point are not known. The genes are TRBV27 and TRBJ2-7; 8 bases align to TRBD1. CDR3 protein: CASSSSGTGRYEQYF. CDR3 coding DNA: TGTGCCAGCAGTAGCTCCGGGACAGGACGCTACGAGCAGTACTTC.